These 15 T cell receptor beta chains were sequenced from one sample in a study of blood T cell repertoires in COVID-19. The repertoire was sequenced with immunoSEQ multiplex PCR; TCRdb's copy has only in-frame clones and lacks some. This repertoire shows 250,000 to 350,000 clones, 70% to 90% found once; its top ten account for about 5.2%. The specimen sequenced was PBMCs or T cells enriched from blood (not recorded which). These receptors all stem from a woman in her 30s who had recovered from COVID-19.

The chain joins TRBV12-5 to TRBJ1-2; D is undetermined. Trimming removed 0 bases from V and 6 bases from J, with 14 bases in between. This CDR3 has 15 amino acids. Germline lookup yields CDR1 LGHNT and CDR2 FRNRAP. This chain's CDR3 is CASGLVLQGGNGYTF. Here the CDR3 DNA reads TGTGCTAGTGGTTTGGTACTTCAAGGAGGGAATGGCTACACCTTC.

This chain uses TRBV2 with TRBJ2-1, with D possibly matching TRBD2 (7 bases). The V gene lost 8 bases and the J gene lost 7 bases, with 21 bases spanning the gap. The CDR3 loop spans 15 amino acids. Per the germline V gene, CDR1 is SNHLY and CDR2 is FYNNEI. The CDR3 spells CASSGVGGPRNEQFF. CDR3 nucleotide sequence: TGTGCCAGCTCCGGGGTGGGGGGGCCCCGGAATGAGCAGTTCTTC. The full variable domain, its missing parts supplied by reference TRBV2 and TRBJ2-1, is EPEVTQTPSHQVTQMGQEVILRCVPISNHLYFYWYRQILGQKVEFLVSFYNNEISEKSEIFDDQFSVERPDGSNFTLKIRSTKLEDSAMYFCASSGVGGPRNEQFFGPGTRLTVL.

The rearrangement joins TRBV2 to TRBJ1-3; 8 bases agree with TRBD1. V lost 8 bases and J lost 0; bases outside the gene matches: 12. The germline gives CDR1 SNHLY, CDR2 FYNNEI. CDR3 length: 17 amino acids. CDR3 amino acids: CASFKTGAFNSGNTIYF. CDR3 DNA sequence: TGTGCCAGCTTCAAGACAGGGGCTTTCAACTCTGGAAACACCATATATTTT.

In the case of this clone: Other nucleotide sequences in the sample specify the same CDR3. The chain couples TRBV5-1 to TRBJ1-2; possibly TRBD1 for D (6 bases). The V and J ends lost 0 bases and 6 bases respectively, with 9 bases between them. Per the germline V gene, CDR1 is SGHRS and CDR2 is YFSETQ. This CDR3 has 13 residues. The CDR3 coding sequence is TGCGCCAGCAGCTTGGGAGGGGGTGATGGCTACACCTTC. Translation: CASSLGGGDGYTF.

V and J are TRBV18 and TRBJ2-5; possibly TRBD1 for D (5 bases). This CDR3 comprises 14 residues. From germline, CDR1 is KGHSH and CDR2 LQKENI. V was cut by 1 base and J by 1 base, with 7 bases left in between. In DNA, the CDR3 is TGTGCCAGCTCACCACTTAGGGGCCAAGAGACCCAGTACTTC. Protein sequence: CASSPLRGQETQYF.

V usage is TRBV2 and J usage is TRBJ2-7, with a weak D call TRBD1 (5 bases). The CDR3 consists of 13 residues. The V gene's germline CDR1 is SNHLY and CDR2 FYNNEI. V was pared by 6 bases and J by 3 bases, with 12 bases between. In DNA form, the CDR3 reads TGTGCCAGCAGATTAGACAGAGTCTACGAGCAGTACTTC. Translation gives CASRLDRVYEQYF.

This chain uses TRBV4-2 with TRBJ2-3, with 9 positions matching TRBD2. V was clipped by 0 bases and J by 5 bases; unmatched bases: 9. From germline, CDR1 is LGHNA and CDR2 YNFKEQ. This CDR3 comprises 17 residues. The CDR3 spells CASSQDGGGGAKDTQYF. CDR3 sequence (DNA): TGTGCCAGCAGCCAAGATGGCGGCGGGGGGGCCAAAGATACGCAGTATTTT.

J is TRBJ2-3 and V is TRBV7-9; no firm D call. CDR1 and CDR2 (germline): SEHNR, FQNEAQ (reference sequence). The CDR3 covers 14 residues. Between the trimmed V and J ends, which lost 2 bases and 0 bases, there was a span of 6 bases. CDR3 nucleotide sequence: TGTGCCAGCAGCTTATCGGTTAGCACAGATACGCAGTATTTT. Protein sequence: CASSLSVSTDTQYF.

This sequence joins TRBV2 and TRBJ1-2; 8 nucleotides align to TRBD1. CDR3 length: 15 residues. Trimming took 5 bases from V and 6 from J; bases not matched to a gene: 11. CDR1 and CDR2 from the germline V gene are SNHLY and FYNNEI. CDR3 DNA sequence: TGTGCCAGCAGTCAATCCGGGACAGGCTTCCATGGCTACACCTTC. Its protein product is CASSQSGTGFHGYTF.

This chain uses TRBV15 with TRBJ2-2, with D unresolved. Germline V gives CDR1 LNHNV, CDR2 YYDKDF (reference sequence). The CDR3 is made up of 16 amino acids. Trimming took off 0 bases at V and 2 bases at J, with 10 bases between the two ends. CDR3 coding DNA: TGTGCCACCAGCAGAGAAGAGGTATTAAACACCGGGGAGCTGTTTTTT. The encoded protein is CATSREEVLNTGELFF.

Details on this clone: The sample has other DNA sequences that encode this CDR3 too. The gene calls are TRBV12-3 or TRBV12-4 and TRBJ1-2; 7 bases fit TRBD1. Trimming removed 5 bases from V and 2 bases from J; junction bases left unmatched: 2. This CDR3 has 13 amino acids. The CDR3 DNA sequence: TGTGCCAGCAGTCCGGACAGGAACTATGGCTACACCTTC. It specifies CASSPDRNYGYTF.

The chain uses TRBV5-1 and TRBJ1-2; TRBD1 matches 9 bases. The V and J ends lost 4 bases and 6 bases, in that order; junction bases with no gene match: 7. Germline V gene data show CDR1 as SGHRS and CDR2 as YFSETQ. This CDR3 is built from 14 residues. This CDR3 is CASSPTGTGNGYTF. DNA of the CDR3: TGCGCCAGCAGCCCGACCGGGACAGGGAATGGCTACACCTTC. The full variable domain, its missing parts supplied by reference TRBV5-1 and TRBJ1-2, is KAGVTQTPRYLIKTRGQQVTLSCSPISGHRSVSWYQQTPGQGLQFLFEYFSETQRNKGNFPGRFSGRQFSNSRSEMNVSTLELGDSALYLCASSPTGTGNGYTFGSGTRLTVV.

J is TRBJ1-5 and V is TRBV29-1; 8 nucleotides align to TRBD1. Germline lookup yields CDR1 SQVTM and CDR2 ANQGSEA. V gave up 4 bases and J gave up 3 bases; unmatched junction bases: 11. There are 16 residues in the CDR3. The DNA of the CDR3 is TGCAGCGTTGTTTGGGCGACAGGGGTCCTCAATCAGCCCCAGCATTTT. Translating gives CSVVWATGVLNQPQHF.

This chain uses TRBV19 with TRBJ1-5; D may be TRBD1 (5 bases). The CDR3 is 13 amino acids. CDR1 is LNHDA and CDR2 is SQIVND in the germline V gene (reference sequence). Trimming removed 4 bases from V and 7 bases from J, with 11 bases in between. The DNA for the CDR3 is TGTGCCAGTAGTACAGGGAGGGAACAGCCCCAGCATTTT. Encoded protein: CASSTGREQPQHF. Full variable domain (missing parts from reference TRBV19 and TRBJ1-5): DGGITQSPKYLFRKEGQNVTLSCEQNLNHDAMYWYRQDPGQGLRLIYYSQIVNDFQKGDIAEGYSVSREKKESFPLTVTSAQKNPTAFYLCASSTGREQPQHFGDGTRLSIL.

The chain couples TRBV5-8 to TRBJ1-2; D is uncertain. From germline, CDR1 is SGHTS and CDR2 YDEGEE. The CDR3 sequence is 15 residues long. V gave up 8 bases and J gave up 8 bases, with 25 bases separating them. This CDR3 is CASQAVAGIRGGYTF. CDR3 coding DNA: TGTGCCAGTCAAGCGGTGGCAGGCATACGGGGAGGCTACACCTTC.